This record looks at one TCR beta chain sequence and its context. Its antigen remains unidentified. One base away there is no much larger clone; base qualities are not given. V lost 4 bases and J lost 9 bases; the stretch between them is 15 bases long. The germline V gene yields MNHEY for CDR1 and SVGAGI for CDR2. The CDR3, from cysteine to phenylalanine, totals 13 residues. Only the CDR3 DNA is retained, 39 bases long and in frame from the first base. Library preparation employed PCR. TCRdb names Illumina HiSeq 2500 as the instrument used. Molecular barcoding was employed in the preparation of TCR libraries, with unique molecular identifiers being used to normalize TCRbeta repertoire quantification. The raw public data were reprocessed by TCRdb itself: fastp quality trimming at Q25, MiXCR clonotype calling, in-frame beta chains only. Identical CDR3 proteins give one entry, which carries the most common genes and DNA. The sample contains 550,000 to 800,000 distinct CDR3 sequences, around 12% of them found a single time. Together, the top ten hold 0.79% of the sample.

The treatment or condition label, as the study defines it: allogeneic hematopoietic cell transplantation with graft depleted of TCRalphabeta T cells and CD19 B cells. Transplant recipients were children who received TCRalphabeta/CD19-depleted allogeneic hematopoietic cell grafts. This record belongs to a study of T-cell reconstitution after alpha-beta-depleted transplantation in children (dated by TCRdb to the mid-2010s). Background on the whole study: Using TCR repertoire profiling, the study followed T-cell immune reconstitution in a quantitative way in children after TCRalphabeta/CD19-depleted allogeneic hematopoietic cell transplantation.

Results and caveats for the whole study, not just this receptor: The apparently early recovery of alphabetaT-cell counts about two months after transplant reportedly depended on only several hundred rapidly expanded clones that came from non-depleted graft cells. In some patients, high TCRbeta diversity at day 60 was attributed to recipient T cells and intrathymic progenitors that had survived conditioning. The frequencies of hyperexpanded clones fell over the following months, and after one year, T-cell counts and TCRbeta diversity were mostly attributed to newly produced T cells.

The chain is made from TRBV6-5 and TRBJ1-1; matching of 6 bases hints at TRBD1 as the D gene. The sequence derives from a girl aged 2-15 years with congenital amegakaryocytic thrombocytopenia, due to receive a stem cell transplant. The sequences come from PBMCs, collected before TCRalphabeta/CD19-depleted stem cell transplant. The DNA sequence is as follows: TGTGCCAGCAGTTCCGACCGGGACACCAAAGCTTTCTTT. Its protein product is CASSSDRDTKAFF.